The TCR beta chain under discussion was sequenced for a study of cytomegalovirus exposure and HLA in healthy donors. The donors were part of the validation cohort of some 120 subjects. That cohort was separate from the first cohort, which comprised roughly 670 subjects. In the case of this clone: Its antigen is not identified.

Sequencing was performed with immunoSEQ multiplex PCR; in TCRdb, only in-frame clones are kept and a portion is missing. The sample shows 50,000 or so clones, 91% of them seen only once. Points from the study as a whole: Testing in vitro showed a few CMV-associated chains specific for CMV antigens. 150 or so TCR beta chains were listed as cytomegalovirus-associated. The tendency of first-cohort TCR clusters to co-occur in the 120 or so validation repertoires was the finding of a later analysis.

The clonotype originates from a woman aged 25-40 years in good health and CMV-seronegative. What was sequenced was PBMCs.

This CDR3 reads CASSLDSLEQYF. The CDR3 bases are TGTGCCAGCAGCTTGGATAGTCTCGAGCAGTACTTC. The chain couples TRBV5-6 to TRBJ2-7; D gene unclear. The CDR3 sequence is 12 residues long. Germline V gene data show CDR1 as SGHDT and CDR2 as YYEEEE. Trimming took off 0 bases at V and 6 bases at J, with 7 bases between the two ends.